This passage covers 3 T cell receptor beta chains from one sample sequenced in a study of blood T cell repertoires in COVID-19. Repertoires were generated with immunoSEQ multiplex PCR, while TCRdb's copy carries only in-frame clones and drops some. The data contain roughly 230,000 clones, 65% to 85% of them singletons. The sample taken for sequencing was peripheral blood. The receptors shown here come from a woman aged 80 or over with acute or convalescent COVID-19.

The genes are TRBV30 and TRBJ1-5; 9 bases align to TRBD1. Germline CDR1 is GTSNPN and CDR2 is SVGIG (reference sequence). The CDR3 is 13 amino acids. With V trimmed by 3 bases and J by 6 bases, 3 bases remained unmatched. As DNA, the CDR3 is TGTGCCTGGAGCGGGACAGGGTCTCAGCCCCAGCATTTT. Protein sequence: CAWSGTGSQPQHF.

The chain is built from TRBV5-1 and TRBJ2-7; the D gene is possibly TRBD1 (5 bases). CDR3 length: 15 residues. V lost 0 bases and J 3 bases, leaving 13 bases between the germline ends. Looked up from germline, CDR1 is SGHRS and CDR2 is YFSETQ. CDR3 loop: CASSLAGQPLYEQYF. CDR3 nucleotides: TGCGCCAGCAGCTTGGCAGGACAACCTCTCTACGAGCAGTACTTC.

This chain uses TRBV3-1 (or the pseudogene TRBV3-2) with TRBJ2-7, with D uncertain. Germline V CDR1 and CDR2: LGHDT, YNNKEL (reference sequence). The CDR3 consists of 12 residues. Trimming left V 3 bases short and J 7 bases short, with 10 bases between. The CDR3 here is CASSHAGWEQYF. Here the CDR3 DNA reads TGTGCCAGCAGCCATGCAGGCTGGGAGCAGTACTTC.